This TCR beta chain appears in the sequencing data of a study of T-cell reconstitution after alpha-beta-depleted transplantation in children. Study-wide points: It was newly produced T cells that mostly accounted for T-cell counts and diversity one year after transplant. It was reported that alpha-beta T cells came from several hundred expanded graft clones (about two months after transplant).

This clonotype has at least ten counts. The target antigen is unknown. Preparation of the TCRbeta library involved a method that used unique molecular identifiers. TCRdb independently ran MiXCR on the PCR reads; one entry per CDR3 protein. The sample yields 670,000 or so distinct CDR3 sequences, about an eighth seen once. The germline V gene has CDR1 SQVTM and CDR2 ANQGSEA. CDR3 length: 12 amino acids. Unmatched junction bases numbered 3, after V lost 4 bases and J lost 8 bases. The source is a girl aged 2 to 10 with congenital amegakaryocytic thrombocytopenia, due to receive a stem cell transplant. The chain joins TRBV29-1 to TRBJ2-1; 9 nucleotides agree with TRBD1. The sequences come from PBMCs, collected before TCRalphabeta/CD19-depleted stem cell transplant. CDR3 loop: CSVGDRVDEQFF. Here the CDR3 DNA reads TGCAGCGTTGGGGACAGGGTGGATGAGCAGTTCTTC.